A selection of T cell receptor beta chains follows, all from one sample in a study of blood T cell repertoires in COVID-19. Measured with immunoSEQ multiplex PCR; TCRdb has only the in-frame clones, and not every one. Seen here are 200,000 to 250,000 clones, about 84% observed once, and the top ten hold roughly an eighth. What was sequenced was peripheral blood. These receptors were taken from a man older than 75 with acute or convalescent COVID-19. The CDR3 runs from the conserved cysteine through the conserved F or W. The order of the fields is D gene, J gene, V gene, clone size, CDR3 protein, CDR3 DNA. The D gene is left open where the match is weak. The listing skips clone size in some rows; elsewhere it reads once, few, many or a size class.

>TRBD1|TRBJ1-2|TRBV25-1|-
CASSEVGQGGSYTF
TGTGCCAGCAGTGAAGTGGGACAGGGCGGGAGCTACACCTTC
>TRBD1|TRBJ1-5|TRBV7-2|few
CASSLSTGGQPQHF
TGTGCCAGCAGCTTATCGACAGGGGGTCAGCCCCAGCATTTT
>TRBD1|TRBJ1-5|TRBV6-2/TRBV6-3|-
CASSFRDRRLDSNQPQHF
TGTGCCAGCAGTTTCCGGGACAGGCGATTAGATAGCAATCAGCCCCAGCATTTT
>-|TRBJ1-1|TRBV5-6|-
CASSLIGQSAAFF
TGTGCCAGCAGCCTGATTGGACAGTCGGCAGCTTTCTTT
>TRBD1|TRBJ1-1|TRBV5-4|-
CASSLTGEVTEAFF
TGTGCCAGCAGCTTGACAGGGGAGGTCACTGAAGCTTTCTTT
>-|TRBJ1-4|TRBV6-5|-
CASSYGGTDEKLFF
TGTGCCAGCAGTTACGGGGGGACGGATGAAAAACTGTTTTTT
>TRBD1|TRBJ2-5|TRBV28|-
CASRAGTGVETQYF
TGTGCCAGCAGAGCCGGGACAGGGGTGGAGACCCAGTACTTC
>-|TRBJ1-4|TRBV14|-
CASSQERGNEKLFF
TGTGCCAGCAGCCAAGAAAGGGGTAATGAAAAACTGTTTTTT
>TRBD1|TRBJ2-1|TRBV19|-
CASSPDRGSVNEQFF
TGTGCCAGTAGTCCGGACAGGGGCAGCGTCAATGAGCAGTTCTTC
>-|TRBJ1-2|TRBV5-4|-
CASSLIKGVQYGYTF
TGTGCCAGCAGCTTGATAAAGGGGGTACAGTACGGCTACACCTTC
>-|TRBJ1-6|TRBV5-5|-
CASSAVEGGALHF
TGTGCCAGCAGCGCGGTAGAGGGAGGGGCTCTCCACTTT
>TRBD2|TRBJ2-1|TRBV11-3|-
CASSLGLLAGGGEQFF
TGTGCCAGCAGCTTAGGGTTACTAGCGGGGGGTGGTGAGCAGTTCTTC
>-|TRBJ2-7|TRBV2|-
CASSDDSYEQYF
TGTGCCAGCTCCGATGACAGCTACGAGCAGTACTTC
>-|TRBJ1-6|TRBV10-3|-
CAIREWQGDSPLHF
TGTGCCATCAGAGAGTGGCAGGGCGACTCACCCCTCCACTTT
>-|TRBJ1-1|TRBV28|-
CASSLDNPEAFF
TGTGCCAGCAGTTTGGACAATCCTGAAGCTTTCTTT
>-|TRBJ1-2|TRBV27|-
CASSFWGPNYGYTF
TGTGCCAGCAGTTTCTGGGGGCCTAACTATGGCTACACCTTC
>TRBD2|TRBJ2-2|TRBV11-2|-
CASSLDSGLGTGELFF
TGTGCCAGCAGTCTCGACTCGGGACTAGGCACCGGGGAGCTGTTTTTT
>-|TRBJ2-7|TRBV3-1/TRBV3-2|-
CASSQGRSLYEQYF
TGTGCCAGCAGCCAAGGGAGGAGTCTCTACGAGCAGTACTTC
>TRBD1|TRBJ2-5|TRBV5-1|-
CASSPGQLQETQYF
TGCGCCAGCAGCCCGGGACAGCTGCAAGAGACCCAGTACTTC
>-|TRBJ1-5|TRBV30|-
CAWIMDSRNQPQHF
TGTGCCTGGATTATGGACAGCCGCAATCAGCCCCAGCATTTT
>TRBD2|TRBJ2-7|TRBV19|-
CASSTLSGSYEQYF
TGTGCCAGTAGTACCTTAAGCGGGAGTTACGAGCAGTACTTC
>TRBD1|TRBJ1-2|TRBV12-3/TRBV12-4|once
CASSPGQGGGYTF
TGTGCCAGCAGTCCCGGACAGGGCGGTGGCTACACCTTC